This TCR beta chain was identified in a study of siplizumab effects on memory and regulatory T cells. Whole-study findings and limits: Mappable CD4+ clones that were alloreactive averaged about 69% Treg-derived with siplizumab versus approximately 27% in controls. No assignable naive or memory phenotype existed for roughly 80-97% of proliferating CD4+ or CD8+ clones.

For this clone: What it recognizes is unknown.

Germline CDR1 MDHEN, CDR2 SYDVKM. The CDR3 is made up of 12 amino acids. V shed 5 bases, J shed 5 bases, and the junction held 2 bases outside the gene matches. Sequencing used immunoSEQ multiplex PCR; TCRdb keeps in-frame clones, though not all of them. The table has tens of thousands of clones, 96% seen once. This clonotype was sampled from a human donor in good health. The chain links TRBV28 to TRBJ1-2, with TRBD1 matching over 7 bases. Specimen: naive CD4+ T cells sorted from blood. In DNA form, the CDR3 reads TGTGCCAGCAGTGGGACAGAGTATGGCTACACCTTC. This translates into CASSGTEYGYTF.